The clone carrying this T cell receptor beta chain was seen a few times. This CDR3 is also generated by other DNA sequences in the sample. The V gene's germline CDR1 is SGHRS and CDR2 YFSETQ. The CDR3 spans 15 residues. The V end was cut by 0 bases, the J end by 2 bases, with 11 bases between. The source of the sample is a study of blood T cell repertoires in COVID-19. Study details: The study drew acute and convalescent COVID-19 samples from the United States, Italy and Spain. From T cells, B-cell-depleted T cells, or PBMCs came the material, which was cDNA or gDNA.

All enrollees were roughly 18 to 89 years old and from about two dozen US areas. Original handling: For nucleated cells, counts were estimated from reference gene primer amplification. Profiled with immunoSEQ multiplex PCR; TCRdb holds only in-frame clones, not every one. From that table come the V and J calls and clone size; the DNA was used to work out D and trimming. The sample includes roughly 200,000 clones, roughly 85% of them seen just once. The sequenced sample was PBMCs or T cells enriched from blood (not recorded which). The rearrangement uses TRBV5-1 and TRBJ1-1; TRBD1 is a possible D gene (5 bases). The TCR originated in a woman aged 45 to 65 who had been exposed to COVID-19. CDR3 sequence (DNA): TGCGCCAGCAGCTTGGTTCAGGGTTTAAACACTGAAGCTTTCTTT. Protein product: CASSLVQGLNTEAFF.